Included here is one TCR beta chain sequence, with context. After removal of 0 bases from V and 0 bases from J, the junction contained 12 bases not matched to a gene. Germline V lookup: CDR1 MNHEY, CDR2 SMNVEV (reference sequence). This CDR3 is 20 amino acids long. These data originate in a study of blood T cell repertoires in COVID-19. Study at large: Specimens from acute and convalescent COVID-19 originated in the United States, Italy and Spain. The cDNA or gDNA used as material had been derived from T cells, B-cell-depleted T cells, or PBMCs.

Repertoires were generated with immunoSEQ multiplex PCR, while TCRdb's copy carries only in-frame clones and drops some. The sample records 45,000 to 70,000 clones, roughly 87% being singletons. While infection was still active, Seattle patients were enrolled and then followed longitudinally. The chain is built from TRBV27 and TRBJ1-5, with 9 bases aligning to TRBD1. This receptor was obtained from a woman older than 75 with COVID-19, enrolled during active disease. What was sequenced was peripheral blood. The CDR3 nucleotides are TGTGCCAGCAGTTTATCGATTGGACAGGGGCGACCCCATAGCAATCAGCCCCAGCATTTT. Amino acids: CASSLSIGQGRPHSNQPQHF.